This TCR beta chain was retrieved from a study of T cell changes during pregnancy in multiple sclerosis. The repertoire was sequenced with immunoSEQ multiplex PCR; TCRdb's copy has only in-frame clones and lacks some. Of more than 45,000 clones in the sample, around 93% were seen once. Germline CDR1 and CDR2: MDHEN and SYDVKM. V lost 3 bases, J lost 0 bases, and 14 bases lay in between. The CDR3 length is 16 residues. The sequences come from CD8+ T cells from peripheral blood mononuclear cells, collected in the second trimester of pregnancy. The receptor was derived from a female donor with multiple sclerosis, enrolled in a pregnancy study. The V gene is TRBV28, the J gene TRBJ1-2; no definite D call. DNA for the CDR3: TGTGCCAGCAGTTTGTATAGAGGGAGCTCTAACTATGGCTACACCTTC. Protein: CASSLYRGSSNYGYTF.